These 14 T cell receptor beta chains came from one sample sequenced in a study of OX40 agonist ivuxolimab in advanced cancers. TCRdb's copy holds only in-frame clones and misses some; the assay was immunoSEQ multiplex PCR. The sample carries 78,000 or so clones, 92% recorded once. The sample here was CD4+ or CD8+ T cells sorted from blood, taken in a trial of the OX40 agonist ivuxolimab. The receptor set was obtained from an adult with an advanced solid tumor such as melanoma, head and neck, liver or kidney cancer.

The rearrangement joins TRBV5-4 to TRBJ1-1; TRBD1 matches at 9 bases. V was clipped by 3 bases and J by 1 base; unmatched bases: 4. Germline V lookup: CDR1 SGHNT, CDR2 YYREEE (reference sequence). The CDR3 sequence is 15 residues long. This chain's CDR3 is CASSWRDRENTEAFF. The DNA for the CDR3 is TGTGCCAGCAGCTGGCGGGACAGGGAGAACACTGAAGCTTTCTTT. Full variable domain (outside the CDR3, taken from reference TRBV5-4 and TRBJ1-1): ETGVTQSPTHLIKTRGQQVTLRCSSQSGHNTVSWYQQALGQGPQFIFQYYREEENGRGNFPPRFSGLQFPNYSSELNVNALELDDSALYLCASSWRDRENTEAFFGQGTRLTVV.

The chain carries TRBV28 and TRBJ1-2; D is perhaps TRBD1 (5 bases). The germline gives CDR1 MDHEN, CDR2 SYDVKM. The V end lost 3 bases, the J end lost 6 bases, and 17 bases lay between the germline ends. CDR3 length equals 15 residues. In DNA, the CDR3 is TGTGCCAGCAGTTTTCCCTCCGCAGGGTTTCATGGCTACACCTTC. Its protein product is CASSFPSAGFHGYTF.

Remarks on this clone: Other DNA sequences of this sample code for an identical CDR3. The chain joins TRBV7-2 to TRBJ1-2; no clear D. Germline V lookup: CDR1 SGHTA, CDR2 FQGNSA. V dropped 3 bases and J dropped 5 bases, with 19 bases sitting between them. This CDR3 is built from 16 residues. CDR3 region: CASSLNPLDRWYGYTF. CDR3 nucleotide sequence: TGTGCCAGCAGCTTGAACCCCCTCGATCGGTGGTATGGCTACACCTTC.

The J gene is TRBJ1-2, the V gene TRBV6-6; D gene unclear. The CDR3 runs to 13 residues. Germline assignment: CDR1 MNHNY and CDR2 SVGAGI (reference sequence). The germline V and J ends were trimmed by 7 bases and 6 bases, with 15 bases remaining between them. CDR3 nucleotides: TGTGCCAGCACCCCGGGAGGATTAAATGGCTACACCTTC. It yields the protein CASTPGGLNGYTF.

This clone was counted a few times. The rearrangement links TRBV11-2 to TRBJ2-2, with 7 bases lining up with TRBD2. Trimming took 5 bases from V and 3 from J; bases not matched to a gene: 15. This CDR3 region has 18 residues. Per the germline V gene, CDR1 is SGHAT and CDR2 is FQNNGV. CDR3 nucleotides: TGTGCCAGCAGCCCGAGGAGACTAGCCCGGACCCACACCGGGGAGCTGTTTTTT. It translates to CASSPRRLARTHTGELFF.

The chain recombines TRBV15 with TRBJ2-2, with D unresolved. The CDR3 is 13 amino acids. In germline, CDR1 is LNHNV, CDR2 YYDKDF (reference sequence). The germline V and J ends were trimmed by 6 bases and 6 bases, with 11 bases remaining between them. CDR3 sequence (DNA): TGTGCCACCAGTAAACCCTATTCCGGGGAGCTGTTTTTT. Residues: CATSKPYSGELFF.

The CDR3 DNA is TGTGCCAGCAGCCGAGAGGGGACTAGCAGAAACACCGGGGAGCTGTTTTTT. It is translated as CASSREGTSRNTGELFF. This chain connects TRBV4-2 to TRBJ2-2; TRBD2 matches 9 bases. Losses at the gene ends were 4 bases for V and 2 bases for J; bases not matched to a gene: 8. The V gene's germline CDR1 is LGHNA and CDR2 YNFKEQ. The CDR3 sequence is 17 residues long.

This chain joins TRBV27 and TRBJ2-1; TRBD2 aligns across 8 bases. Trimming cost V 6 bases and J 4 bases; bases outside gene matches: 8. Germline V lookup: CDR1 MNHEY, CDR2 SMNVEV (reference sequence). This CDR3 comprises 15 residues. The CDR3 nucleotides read TGTGCCAGCAGCCGGGGGGGAGGACCTTACAATGAGCAGTTCTTC. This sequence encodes CASSRGGGPYNEQFF.

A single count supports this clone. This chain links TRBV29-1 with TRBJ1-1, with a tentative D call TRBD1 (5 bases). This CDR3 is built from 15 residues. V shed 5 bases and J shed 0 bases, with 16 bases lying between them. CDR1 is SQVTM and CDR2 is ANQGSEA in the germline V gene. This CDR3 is CSVRPAGPMNTEAFF. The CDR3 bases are TGCAGCGTTCGCCCAGCGGGACCCATGAACACTGAAGCTTTCTTT.

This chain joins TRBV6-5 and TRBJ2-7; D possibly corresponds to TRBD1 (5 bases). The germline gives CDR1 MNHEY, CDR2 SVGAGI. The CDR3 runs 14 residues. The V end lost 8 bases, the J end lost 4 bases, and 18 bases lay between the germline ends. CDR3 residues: CASHPTGKGYEQYF. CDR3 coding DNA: TGTGCCAGCCACCCCACCGGAAAGGGGTACGAGCAGTACTTC.

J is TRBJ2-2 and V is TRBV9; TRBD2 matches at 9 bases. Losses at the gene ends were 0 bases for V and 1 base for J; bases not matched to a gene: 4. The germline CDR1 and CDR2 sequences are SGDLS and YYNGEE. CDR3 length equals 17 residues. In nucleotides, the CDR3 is TGTGCCAGCAGCGTAGGCGGGAGGGCCATGAACACCGGGGAGCTGTTTTTT. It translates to CASSVGGRAMNTGELFF.

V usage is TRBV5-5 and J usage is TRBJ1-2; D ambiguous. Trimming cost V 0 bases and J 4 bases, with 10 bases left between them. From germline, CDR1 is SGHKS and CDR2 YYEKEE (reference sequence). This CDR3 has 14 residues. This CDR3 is CASSLGGKFYGYTF. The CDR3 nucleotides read TGTGCCAGCAGCTTGGGAGGGAAGTTCTATGGCTACACCTTC.

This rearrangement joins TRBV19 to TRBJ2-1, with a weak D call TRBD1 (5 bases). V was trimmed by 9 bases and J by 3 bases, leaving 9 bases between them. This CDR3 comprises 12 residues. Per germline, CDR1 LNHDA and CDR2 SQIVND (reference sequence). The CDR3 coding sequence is TGTGCCAGCTCCAGGGACTACAATGAGCAGTTCTTC. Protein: CASSRDYNEQFF.

CDR3 nucleotide sequence: TGCGCCAGCAGCTTCGACCGATCAACTAATGAAAAACTGTTTTTT. Protein: CASSFDRSTNEKLFF. The rearrangement uses TRBV5-1 and TRBJ1-4; D not certain. Trimming cost V 2 bases and J 0 bases, with 8 bases left between them. The CDR3 sequence is 15 residues long. Germline-derived CDR1 and CDR2 are SGHRS and YFSETQ.